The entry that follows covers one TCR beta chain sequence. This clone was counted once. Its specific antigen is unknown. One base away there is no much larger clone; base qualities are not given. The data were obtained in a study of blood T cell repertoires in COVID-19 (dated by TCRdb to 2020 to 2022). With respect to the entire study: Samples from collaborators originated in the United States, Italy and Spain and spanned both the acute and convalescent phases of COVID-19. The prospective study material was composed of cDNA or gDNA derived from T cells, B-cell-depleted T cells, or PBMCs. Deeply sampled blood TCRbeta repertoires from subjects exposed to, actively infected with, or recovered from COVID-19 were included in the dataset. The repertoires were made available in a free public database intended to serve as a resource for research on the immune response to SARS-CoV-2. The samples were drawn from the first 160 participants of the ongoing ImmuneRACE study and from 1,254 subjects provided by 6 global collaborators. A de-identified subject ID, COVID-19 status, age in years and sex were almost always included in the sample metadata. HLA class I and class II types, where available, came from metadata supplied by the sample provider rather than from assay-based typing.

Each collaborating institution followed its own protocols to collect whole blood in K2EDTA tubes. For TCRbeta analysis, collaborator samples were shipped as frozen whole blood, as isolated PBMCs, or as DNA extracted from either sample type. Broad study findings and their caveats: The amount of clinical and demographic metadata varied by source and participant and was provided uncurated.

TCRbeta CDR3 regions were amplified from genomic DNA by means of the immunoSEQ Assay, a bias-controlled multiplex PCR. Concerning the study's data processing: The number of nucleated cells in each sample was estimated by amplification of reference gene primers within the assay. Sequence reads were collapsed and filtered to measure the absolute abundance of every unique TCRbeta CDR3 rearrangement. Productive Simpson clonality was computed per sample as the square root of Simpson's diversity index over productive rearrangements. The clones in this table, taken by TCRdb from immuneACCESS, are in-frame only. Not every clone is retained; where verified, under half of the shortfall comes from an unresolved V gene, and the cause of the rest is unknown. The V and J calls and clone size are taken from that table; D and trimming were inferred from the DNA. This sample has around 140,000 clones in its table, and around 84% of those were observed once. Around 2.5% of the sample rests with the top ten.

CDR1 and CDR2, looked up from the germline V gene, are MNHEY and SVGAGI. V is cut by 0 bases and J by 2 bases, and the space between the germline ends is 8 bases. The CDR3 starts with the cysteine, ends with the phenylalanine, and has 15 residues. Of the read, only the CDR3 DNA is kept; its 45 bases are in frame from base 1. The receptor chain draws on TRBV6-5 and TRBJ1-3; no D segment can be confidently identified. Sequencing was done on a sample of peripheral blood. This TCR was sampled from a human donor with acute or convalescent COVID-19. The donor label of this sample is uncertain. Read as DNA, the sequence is TGTGCCAGCAGTTACTCACAGAAAACTGGAAACACCATATATTTT. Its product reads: CASSYSQKTGNTIYF.